The 11 T cell receptor beta chains given below trace back to one sample, sequenced in a study of blood T cell repertoires in COVID-19 (dated by TCRdb to the early 2020s). The library was made by the immunoSEQ multiplex PCR assay. This immuneACCESS table, as held by TCRdb, lists in-frame sequences with V and J called but not all clones. Of the missing ones, under half trace to an unresolved V gene in checked studies; the others have no known cause. The sample profile shows approximately 200,000 clones; more than 80% of them were found once. The ten largest account for roughly 1.2% of the sample. Sequencing input: PBMCs or T cells enriched from blood (not recorded which). Every receptor here comes from a man under 40 who had recovered from COVID-19.

This clone appeared a single time. The CDR3 is CASSIKAGQGSEQYF. Here the CDR3 DNA reads TGTGCCAGCAGCATTAAAGCGGGACAGGGCAGCGAGCAGTACTTC. This rearrangement joins TRBV7-8 to TRBJ2-7; 9 bases match TRBD1. Germline lookup yields CDR1 SGHVS and CDR2 FQNEAQ. Trimming cost V 5 bases and J 6 bases; bases outside gene matches: 11. The CDR3 runs to 15 residues.

The chain combines TRBV24-1 with TRBJ2-5; 10 bases fit TRBD2. Germline values: CDR1 KGHDR, CDR2 SFDVKD. This CDR3 is built from 16 residues. V was pared by 3 bases and J by 7 bases, with 10 bases of the junction left unmatched. CDR3 nucleotide sequence: TGTGCCACCAGTGATCCCTTAGCGGGGGGCCGGAGGACCCAGTACTTC. Amino acid sequence: CATSDPLAGGRRTQYF.

This sequence joins TRBV6-4 and TRBJ1-1; 7 positions match TRBD1. The CDR3 contains 16 residues. Unmatched junction bases numbered 17, after V lost 6 bases and J lost 7 bases. Germline V gene lookup returns CDR1 MRHNA and CDR2 SNTAGT. The CDR3 spells CASSEPPGQGGGEAFF. The CDR3 bases are TGTGCCAGCAGCGAACCCCCTGGGCAGGGGGGTGGTGAAGCTTTCTTT.

This sequence joins TRBV2 and TRBJ1-6, with 8 bases that match TRBD1. Germline V lookup: CDR1 SNHLY, CDR2 FYNNEI. There are 13 residues in the CDR3. With 6 bases clipped from V and 7 bases from J, the junction kept 2 bases outside the gene matches. The CDR3 DNA reads as TGTGCCAGCAGGGACAGGGAAAATTCACCCCTCCACTTT. As protein: CASRDRENSPLHF.

DNA for the CDR3: TGTGCCAGCAGTTCTGTTATGGGACTAGCGGGAGATCGTAAGTACGAGCAGTACTTC. This gives the protein CASSSVMGLAGDRKYEQYF. The chain couples TRBV28 to TRBJ2-7; 14 bases are a match to TRBD2. Germline CDR1 and CDR2: MDHEN and SYDVKM. The V and J ends lost 4 bases and 4 bases, in that order; junction bases with no gene match: 15. The CDR3 sequence is 19 residues long.

V is TRBV4-3 and J is TRBJ1-2, with 7 positions matching TRBD1. CDR3 length: 15 amino acids. CDR1 is LGHNA and CDR2 is YSLEER in the germline V gene. With 4 bases clipped from V and 4 bases from J, the junction kept 9 bases outside the gene matches. The CDR3 DNA is TGCGCCAGCAGCCTCAACGACAGGGTGATCTATGGCTACACCTTC. This encodes CASSLNDRVIYGYTF.

The V gene is TRBV28, the J gene TRBJ1-2; the match to TRBD1 covers 8 bases. Trimming cost V 5 bases and J 7 bases; bases outside gene matches: 9. Per germline, CDR1 MDHEN and CDR2 SYDVKM. This CDR3 region has 14 residues. The CDR3 region is CASSGNGQGPGYTF. The CDR3 DNA is TGTGCCAGCAGTGGGAATGGACAGGGTCCTGGCTACACCTTC.

The V and J genes are TRBV25-1 and TRBJ2-1, with TRBD2 matching over 7 bases. CDR1 MGHDK and CDR2 SYGVNS come from the germline V gene. Losses at the gene ends were 6 bases for V and 4 bases for J; bases not matched to a gene: 9. CDR3 size: 15 residues. The CDR3 reads CASRASGESYNEQFF. Here the CDR3 DNA reads TGTGCCAGCAGGGCTAGCGGAGAGTCATACAATGAGCAGTTCTTC. Drawing the rest from reference TRBV25-1 and TRBJ2-1, the complete variable domain is EADIYQTPRYLVIGTGKKITLECSQTMGHDKMYWYQQDPGMELHLIHYSYGVNSTEKGDLSSESTVSRIRTEHFPLTLESARPSHTSQYLCASRASGESYNEQFFGPGTRLTVL.

This clone appeared once. The rearrangement links TRBV7-9 to TRBJ1-1; D gene unclear. The CDR3 contains 16 residues. Between the trimmed V and J ends, which lost 6 bases and 6 bases, there was a span of 23 bases. CDR1 is SEHNR, CDR2 FQNEAQ, per germline (reference sequence). The CDR3 region is CASSRRPSEFSAEAFF. The CDR3 DNA reads TGTGCCAGCAGTCGCAGGCCATCAGAGTTTTCAGCTGAAGCTTTCTTT.

There are a few counts of this clone. This chain connects TRBV7-9 to TRBJ1-1, with D perhaps TRBD1 (5 bases). The CDR3 contains 13 residues. Trimming pared 7 bases from V and 1 base from J, leaving 10 bases between. The germline V gene has CDR1 SEHNR and CDR2 FQNEAQ (reference sequence). The CDR3 sequence: CASTGQGNTEAFF. As DNA, the CDR3 is TGTGCCAGCACCGGGCAGGGGAACACTGAAGCTTTCTTT.

The chain is built from TRBV7-6 and TRBJ1-1; maybe TRBD1 (6 bases). CDR3 length: 14 residues. The germline V and J ends were trimmed by 5 bases and 5 bases, with 15 bases remaining between them. Germline assignment: CDR1 SGHVS and CDR2 FNYEAQ. In DNA, the CDR3 is TGTGCCAGCAGCCAGGCGCCCCAGGGGACTGAAGCTTTCTTT. Translated: CASSQAPQGTEAFF.